This T cell receptor (beta chain) was identified in a study of T cell changes during pregnancy in multiple sclerosis. The CDR3 is made up of 15 amino acids. The V gene's germline CDR1 is MNHEY and CDR2 SVGAGI. V dropped 6 bases and J dropped 0 bases, with 14 bases sitting between them. Data came from immunoSEQ multiplex PCR; TCRdb stores just in-frame clones and leaves some out. The sample includes approximately 50,000 clones, around 91% seen only once; the top ten take 5.5% to 7%. Sequences were derived from peripheral blood, sampled in the third trimester of pregnancy. The clonotype originates from a female donor in good health, enrolled as a control in a pregnancy study. V usage is TRBV6-5 and J usage is TRBJ1-1; D gene ambiguous. CDR3 in DNA: TGTGCCAGCAGGCTCACCCCGGGTCTGAACACTGAAGCTTTCTTT. Encoded protein: CASRLTPGLNTEAFF.